The source of this T cell receptor beta chain is a study of T-cell reconstitution after alpha-beta-depleted transplantation in children. Per the germline V gene, CDR1 is LGHDT and CDR2 is YNNKEL (reference sequence). CDR3 length: 15 amino acids. With V trimmed by 4 bases and J by 6 bases, 7 bases remained unmatched. Library preparation (for TCRbeta) was performed with unique molecular identifiers. TCRdb redid the calling of the PCR reads with MiXCR, one entry per CDR3 protein. The sample consists of tens of thousands of distinct CDR3 sequences, 7.3% of them appearing once. Many counts were recorded for this clonotype.

The chain carries TRBV3-1 and TRBJ2-2, with 8 bases fitting TRBD1. Sample: PBMCs from the stem cell graft donor, taken from the stem cell graft. The source of this sequence is a human donor who donated a stem cell graft to a child with acute lymphoblastic leukemia. In nucleotides, the CDR3 is TGTGCCAGCAGCCTCCGGGACAGGTTTCCCGGGGAGCTGTTTTTT. Protein product: CASSLRDRFPGELFF.